One T cell receptor (beta chain) is described in this entry. Its specificity is not known. cDNA specific to TCR beta was made from approximately 500 ng of total RNA, with a constant-region primer employed for priming. Library construction for TCR beta comprised three nested multiplex PCR rounds performed with slightly modified ARM-PCR. TRBV1-TRBV30 forward primers paired with a C-beta reverse primer drove the first two PCR rounds, about 10 cycles each. TCRdb re-derived calls from the multiplex PCR reads in MiXCR, one entry per CDR3 protein. The table lists tens of thousands of distinct CDR3 sequences, about three quarters of them singletons. Taking about 18-32 mg of unsorted bulk tissue, the authors co-extracted RNA and DNA. Patients carried chronic HBV infection without prior treatment. Five discrete regions of every tumor underwent sampling. The source of the sample is a study of tumor-infiltrating lymphocytes in primary liver carcinoma. Study-wide context: Ages ranged from 30 to 69, with HCC or mixed HCC-cholangiocarcinoma. Study-wide points: Representation across all five tumor regions was limited to only about 7.5-24% of top clones.

Germline trimming cut 10 bases from V and 4 bases from J; bases unmatched to any gene: 19. Germline V gene sequence: CDR1 MGHRA, CDR2 YSYEKL. The CDR3 spans 20 residues. Sample: liver tumor tissue from sampling region 3. Noted subset: tumor region T3, left-lateral pole. The clonotype was recovered from a man aged 40-49 years with primary liver carcinoma and hepatitis B virus infection. The rearrangement joins TRBV4-1 to TRBJ2-2; TRBD2 aligns across 15 bases. This CDR3 is CANTPRGLAGGGGITGELFF. CDR3 in DNA: TGCGCCAACACCCCAAGAGGACTAGCGGGAGGGGGGGGGATCACCGGGGAGCTGTTTTTT.